These T cell receptor beta chains were read from a single sample in a study of blood T cell repertoires in COVID-19. Data came from immunoSEQ multiplex PCR; TCRdb stores just in-frame clones and leaves some out. The sample consists of 150,000 to 200,000 clones, 65% to 90% of them appearing once. The sample consisted of peripheral blood. The receptor source for this set is a man aged 60-69 years with acute or convalescent COVID-19. CDR3s include the opening cysteine and the closing phenylalanine or tryptophan. Fields, in order: D gene, J gene, CDR3 length, V gene, clone size, CDR3 DNA, CDR3 protein. D genes are given only for firm matches. Rows give clone size only sometimes, using once, few, many, or a class for an expanded clone.

D gene: -; J gene: TRBJ2-3; CDR3 length: 16; V gene: TRBV18; clone size: -; CDR3 DNA: TGTGCCAGCTCACCAGCTGGCAGGCCAAGCACAGATACGCAGTATTTT; CDR3 protein: CASSPAGRPSTDTQYF
D gene: TRBD1; J gene: TRBJ2-2; CDR3 length: 16; V gene: TRBV2; clone size: -; CDR3 DNA: TGTGCCAGCATGGGGGGCAGGGGGCTGTCTGCCGGGGAGCTGTTTTTT; CDR3 protein: CASMGGRGLSAGELFF
D gene: TRBD2; J gene: TRBJ2-7; CDR3 length: 18; V gene: TRBV10-3; clone size: -; CDR3 DNA: TGTGCCATCAGTGAGCCCGGACTAGCGGGAGTCAATCCCTACGAGCAGTACTTC; CDR3 protein: CAISEPGLAGVNPYEQYF
D gene: -; J gene: TRBJ1-1; CDR3 length: 14; V gene: TRBV5-5; clone size: -; CDR3 DNA: TGTGCCAGCAGCGATGATACTAGGGACTTTGAAGCTTTCTTT; CDR3 protein: CASSDDTRDFEAFF
D gene: -; J gene: TRBJ1-3; CDR3 length: 14; V gene: TRBV6-4; clone size: -; CDR3 DNA: TGTGCCAGCACCTACCGACAGACTGGAAACACCATATATTTT; CDR3 protein: CASTYRQTGNTIYF
D gene: -; J gene: TRBJ1-1; CDR3 length: 13; V gene: TRBV29-1; clone size: -; CDR3 DNA: TGCATCACCAGTCAGGGATTGAACACTGAAGCTTTCTTT; CDR3 protein: CITSQGLNTEAFF
D gene: TRBD1; J gene: TRBJ1-2; CDR3 length: 17; V gene: TRBV28; clone size: -; CDR3 DNA: TGTGCCAGCAGTTTCCCCGGGACAGGGCCAGCTAACTATGGCTACACCTTC; CDR3 protein: CASSFPGTGPANYGYTF
D gene: TRBD1; J gene: TRBJ1-2; CDR3 length: 14; V gene: TRBV24-1; clone size: -; CDR3 DNA: TGTGCCACCAGTGATAGGGGGCCCAACTATGGCTACACCTTC; CDR3 protein: CATSDRGPNYGYTF
D gene: -; J gene: TRBJ1-4; CDR3 length: 13; V gene: TRBV4-1; clone size: -; CDR3 DNA: TGCGCCAGCAGCCAAGTCGTTGGCGAAAAACTGTTTTTT; CDR3 protein: CASSQVVGEKLFF
D gene: -; J gene: TRBJ2-7; CDR3 length: 11; V gene: TRBV7-2; clone size: -; CDR3 DNA: TGTGCCAGCAGCTCCGTCCGGGAGCAGTACTTC; CDR3 protein: CASSSVREQYF
D gene: -; J gene: TRBJ2-3; CDR3 length: 15; V gene: TRBV3-1/TRBV3-2; clone size: -; CDR3 DNA: TGTGCCAGCAGCCGTCGGAGACAGATAACAGATACGCAGTATTTT; CDR3 protein: CASSRRRQITDTQYF
D gene: -; J gene: TRBJ2-7; CDR3 length: 12; V gene: TRBV5-6; clone size: -; CDR3 DNA: TGTGCCAGCAGCTTGGCCGGTGGCGAGCAGTACTTC; CDR3 protein: CASSLAGGEQYF
D gene: -; J gene: TRBJ2-2; CDR3 length: 16; V gene: TRBV4-2; clone size: -; CDR3 DNA: TGTGCCAGCAGCCAATACGGGGAAGGCGACACCGGGGAGCTGTTTTTT; CDR3 protein: CASSQYGEGDTGELFF
D gene: -; J gene: TRBJ2-2; CDR3 length: 14; V gene: TRBV5-5; clone size: few; CDR3 DNA: TGTGCCAGCAGCTCCAGGACAGACACCGGGGAGCTGTTTTTT; CDR3 protein: CASSSRTDTGELFF
D gene: TRBD1; J gene: TRBJ1-5; CDR3 length: 16; V gene: TRBV6-6; clone size: -; CDR3 DNA: TGTGCCAGCAGTCGACAGGGGCCGAATAGCAATCAGCCCCAGCATTTT; CDR3 protein: CASSRQGPNSNQPQHF